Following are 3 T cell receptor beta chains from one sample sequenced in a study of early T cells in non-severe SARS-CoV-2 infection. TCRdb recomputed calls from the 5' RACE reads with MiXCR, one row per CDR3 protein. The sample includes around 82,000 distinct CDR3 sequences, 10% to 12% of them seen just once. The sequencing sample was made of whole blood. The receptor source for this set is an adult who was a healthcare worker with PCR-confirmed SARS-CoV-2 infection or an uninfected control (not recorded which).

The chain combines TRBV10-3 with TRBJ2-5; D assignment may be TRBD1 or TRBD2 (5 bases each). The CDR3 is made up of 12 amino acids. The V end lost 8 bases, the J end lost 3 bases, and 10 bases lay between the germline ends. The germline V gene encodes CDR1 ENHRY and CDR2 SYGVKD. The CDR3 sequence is CAIGRQKETQYF. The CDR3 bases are TGTGCCATCGGGAGACAGAAAGAGACCCAGTACTTC.

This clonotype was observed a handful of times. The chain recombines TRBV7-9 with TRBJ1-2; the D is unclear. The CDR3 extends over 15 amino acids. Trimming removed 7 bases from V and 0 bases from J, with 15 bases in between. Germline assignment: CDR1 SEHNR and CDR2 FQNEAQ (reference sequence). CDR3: CASNVRAGTNYGYTF. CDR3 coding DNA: TGTGCCAGCAACGTGAGGGCAGGCACTAACTATGGCTACACCTTC.

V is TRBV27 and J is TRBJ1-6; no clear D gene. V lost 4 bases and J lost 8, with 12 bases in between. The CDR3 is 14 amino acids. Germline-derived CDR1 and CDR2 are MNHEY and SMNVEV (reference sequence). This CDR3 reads CASSSRAPHSPLHF. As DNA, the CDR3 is TGTGCCAGCAGTTCCCGGGCTCCCCATTCACCCCTCCACTTT.